This T cell receptor beta chain was captured by sequencing in a study of T cells in Graves' hyperthyroidism and ophthalmopathy. Researchers amplified the TCR beta CDR3 regions from RNA transcripts. Initially, a first-round RT-PCR of the TCR CDR3 employed the HTBI primer set. TCRdb re-derived calls from the multiplex PCR reads in MiXCR, one entry per CDR3 protein. Of about 610,000 distinct CDR3 sequences listed, 14% to 15% are singletons. The CDR3 has 16 residues. Deletions cut 1 base from V and 2 bases from J, with 14 bases between. Per the germline V gene, CDR1 is SGHTA and CDR2 is FQGNSA. This clonotype has ten or more counts.

Sample: blood. The origin of this receptor is a woman aged 40 to 49 with Graves' ophthalmopathy. The gene calls are TRBV7-2 and TRBJ2-5; unclear D gene. CDR3 bases: TGTGCCAGCAGCTTAGTCTTCCCCCCCAGGCAAGAGACCCAGTACTTC. Translated, it gives CASSLVFPPRQETQYF.